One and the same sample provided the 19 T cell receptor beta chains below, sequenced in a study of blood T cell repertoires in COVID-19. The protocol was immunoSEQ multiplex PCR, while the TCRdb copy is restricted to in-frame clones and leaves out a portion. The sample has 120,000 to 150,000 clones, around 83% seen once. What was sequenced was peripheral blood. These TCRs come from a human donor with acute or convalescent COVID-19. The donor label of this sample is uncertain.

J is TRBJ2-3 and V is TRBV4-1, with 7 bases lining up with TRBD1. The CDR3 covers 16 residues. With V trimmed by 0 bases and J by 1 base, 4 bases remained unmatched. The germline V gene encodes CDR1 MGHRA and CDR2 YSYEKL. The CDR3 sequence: CASSQEGDRGTDTQYF. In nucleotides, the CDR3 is TGCGCCAGCAGCCAAGAGGGAGACAGGGGCACAGATACGCAGTATTTT.

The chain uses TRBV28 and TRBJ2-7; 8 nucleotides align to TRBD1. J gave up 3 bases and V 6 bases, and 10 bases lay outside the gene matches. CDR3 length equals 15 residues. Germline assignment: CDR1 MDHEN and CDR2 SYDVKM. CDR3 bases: TGTGCCAGCAGCCCTCACAGGGGGATGAACTACGAGCAGTACTTC. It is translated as CASSPHRGMNYEQYF.

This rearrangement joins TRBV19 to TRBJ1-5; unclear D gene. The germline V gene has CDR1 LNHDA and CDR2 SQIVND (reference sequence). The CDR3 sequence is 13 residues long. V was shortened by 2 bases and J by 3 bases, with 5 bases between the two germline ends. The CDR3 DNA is TGTGCCAGTAGTATAACTCCCAATCAGCCCCAGCATTTT. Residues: CASSITPNQPQHF.

This CDR3 reads CASSESSIQGAPYEQYF. Written as DNA, the CDR3 is TGTGCCAGCAGTGAATCAAGTATACAGGGGGCCCCCTACGAGCAGTACTTC. The rearrangement uses TRBV6-1 and TRBJ2-7, with TRBD1 matching 9 bases. The germline V gene has CDR1 MNHNS and CDR2 SASEGT. V lost 2 bases to trimming and J lost 2 bases; unmatched junction nucleotides: 10. The CDR3 length is 17 residues.

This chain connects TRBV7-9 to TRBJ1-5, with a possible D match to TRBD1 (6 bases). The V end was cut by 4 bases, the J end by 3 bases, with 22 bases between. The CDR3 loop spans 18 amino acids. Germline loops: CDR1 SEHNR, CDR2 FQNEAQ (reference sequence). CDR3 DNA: TGTGCCAGCAGCTCAGCGGACAGCTTGAAAGGAGACAATCAGCCCCAGCATTTT. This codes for CASSSADSLKGDNQPQHF.

The CDR3 loop is CAISAGTQATGELFF. CDR3 in DNA: TGTGCCATCAGCGCCGGGACTCAGGCGACCGGGGAGCTGTTTTTT. The chain couples TRBV10-3 to TRBJ2-2; D may be TRBD2 (6 bases). CDR1 is ENHRY and CDR2 is SYGVKD in the germline V gene. There are 15 residues in the CDR3. V was pared by 6 bases and J by 5 bases, with 16 bases between.

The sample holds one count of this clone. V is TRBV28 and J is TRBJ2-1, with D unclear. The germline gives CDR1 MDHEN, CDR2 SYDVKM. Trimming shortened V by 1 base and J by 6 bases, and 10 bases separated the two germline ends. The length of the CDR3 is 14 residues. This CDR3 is CASSLYTIPNEQFF. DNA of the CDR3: TGTGCCAGCAGTTTATATACAATCCCCAATGAGCAGTTCTTC.

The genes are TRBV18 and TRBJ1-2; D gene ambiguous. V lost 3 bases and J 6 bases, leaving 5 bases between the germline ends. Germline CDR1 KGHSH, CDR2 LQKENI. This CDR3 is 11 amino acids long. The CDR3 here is CASSPADGYTF. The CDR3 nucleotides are TGTGCCAGCTCACCGGCAGATGGCTACACCTTC.

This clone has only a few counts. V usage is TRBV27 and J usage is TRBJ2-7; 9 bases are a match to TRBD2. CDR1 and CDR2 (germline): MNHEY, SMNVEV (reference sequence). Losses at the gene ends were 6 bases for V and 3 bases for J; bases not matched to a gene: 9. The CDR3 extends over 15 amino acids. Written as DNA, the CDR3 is TGTGCCAGCAGCCACCGCCTAGCGGGATTCTACGAGCAGTACGTC. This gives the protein CASSHRLAGFYEQYV.

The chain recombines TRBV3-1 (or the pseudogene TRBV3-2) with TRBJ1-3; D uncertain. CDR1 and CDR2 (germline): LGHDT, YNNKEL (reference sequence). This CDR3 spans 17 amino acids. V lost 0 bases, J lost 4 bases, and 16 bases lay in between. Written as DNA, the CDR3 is TGTGCCAGCAGCCAAGATGAGACTACCCGTTTGGGAAACACCATATATTTT. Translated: CASSQDETTRLGNTIYF.

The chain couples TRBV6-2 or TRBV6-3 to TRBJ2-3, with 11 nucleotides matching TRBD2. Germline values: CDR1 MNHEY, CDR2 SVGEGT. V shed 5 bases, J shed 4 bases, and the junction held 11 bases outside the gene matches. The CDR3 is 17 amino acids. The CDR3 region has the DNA TGTGCCAGCAGTAGGGGGGAACTAGCGGGGGCTTCAGATACGCAGTATTTT. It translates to CASSRGELAGASDTQYF.

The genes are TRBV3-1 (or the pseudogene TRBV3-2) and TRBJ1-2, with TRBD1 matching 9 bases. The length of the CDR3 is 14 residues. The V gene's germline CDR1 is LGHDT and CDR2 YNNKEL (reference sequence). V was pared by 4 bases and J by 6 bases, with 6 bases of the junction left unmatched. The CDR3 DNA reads TGTGCCAGCAGCCCGAGGACAGGGGAGCATGGCTACACCTTC. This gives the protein CASSPRTGEHGYTF.

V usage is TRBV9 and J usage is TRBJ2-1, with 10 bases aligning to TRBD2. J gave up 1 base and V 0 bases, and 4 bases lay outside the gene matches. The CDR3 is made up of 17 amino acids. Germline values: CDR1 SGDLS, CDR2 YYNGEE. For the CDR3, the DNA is TGTGCCAGCAGCGTAGCGCTAGCGGGGGAGTCCTACAATGAGCAGTTCTTC. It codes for CASSVALAGESYNEQFF.

The CDR3 DNA is TGTGCCTGGAGTGTAGCGGGGGTGGCTGGAAACACCATATATTTT. Encoded protein: CAWSVAGVAGNTIYF. The chain combines TRBV30 with TRBJ1-3, with D maybe TRBD1 (5 bases). Trimming removed 0 bases from V and 2 bases from J, with 11 bases in between. Looked up from germline, CDR1 is GTSNPN and CDR2 is SVGIG (reference sequence). The CDR3 spans 15 residues.

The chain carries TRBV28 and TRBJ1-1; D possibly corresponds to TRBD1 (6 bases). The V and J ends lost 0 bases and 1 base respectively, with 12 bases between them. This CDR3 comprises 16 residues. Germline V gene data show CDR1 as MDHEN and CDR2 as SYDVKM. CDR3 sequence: CASSLWDSGGNTEAFF. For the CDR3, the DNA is TGTGCCAGCAGTTTATGGGACAGCGGCGGGAACACTGAAGCTTTCTTT.

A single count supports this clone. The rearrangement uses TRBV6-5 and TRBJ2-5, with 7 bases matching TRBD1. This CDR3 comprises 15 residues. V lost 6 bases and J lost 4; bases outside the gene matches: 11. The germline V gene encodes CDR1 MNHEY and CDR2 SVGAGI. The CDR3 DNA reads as TGTGCCAGCAGATTCAACAGGGGAGTGTCAGAGACCCAGTACTTC. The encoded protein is CASRFNRGVSETQYF.

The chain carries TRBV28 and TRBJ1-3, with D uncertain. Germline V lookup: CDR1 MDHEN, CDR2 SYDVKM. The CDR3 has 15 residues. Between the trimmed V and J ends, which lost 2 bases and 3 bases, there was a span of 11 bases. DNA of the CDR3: TGTGCCAGCAGTTTAAGTGGAGGCCTTGGAAACACCATATATTTT. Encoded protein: CASSLSGGLGNTIYF.

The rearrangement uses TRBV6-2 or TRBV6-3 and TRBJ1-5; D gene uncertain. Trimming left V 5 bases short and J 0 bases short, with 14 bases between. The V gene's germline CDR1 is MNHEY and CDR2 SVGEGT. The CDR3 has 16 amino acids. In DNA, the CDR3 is TGTGCCAGCAGTCGGGTCGCGGGGTATAGCAATCAGCCCCAGCATTTT. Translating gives CASSRVAGYSNQPQHF.

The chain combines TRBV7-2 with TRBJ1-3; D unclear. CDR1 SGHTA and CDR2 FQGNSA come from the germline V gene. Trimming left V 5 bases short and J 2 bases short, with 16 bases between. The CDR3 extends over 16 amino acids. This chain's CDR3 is CASSPAGGPPGNTIYF. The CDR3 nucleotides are TGTGCCAGCAGCCCGGCGGGAGGGCCTCCTGGAAACACCATATATTTT. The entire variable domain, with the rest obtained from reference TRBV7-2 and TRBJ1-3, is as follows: GAGVSQSPSNKVTEKGKDVELRCDPISGHTALYWYRQSLGQGLEFLIYFQGNSAPDKSGLPSDRFSAERTGGSVSTLTIQRTQQEDSAVYLCASSPAGGPPGNTIYFGEGSWLTVV.